These 21 T cell receptor beta chains share one sample of origin, sequenced in a study of T cell responses to AZD1222 COVID-19 vaccine (dated by TCRdb to about 2021). The time point label, as the study defines it: baseline before first vaccination. The library was produced with the immunoSEQ multiplex PCR assay. TCRdb mirrors the immuneACCESS table, restricted to in-frame sequences. Some clones are absent from its copies; in checked studies, under half trace to an unresolved V gene, and the reason for the others is unknown. The sample data list 150,000 to 200,000 clones, and roughly nine tenths of these were observed just once. Together, the top ten hold approximately 2.5% of the sample. The specimen was peripheral blood, collected on day 0 of AZD1222 vaccination. These receptors were taken from an adult in good health.

The chain joins TRBV2 to TRBJ1-2, with D hard to call. There are 14 residues in the CDR3. In germline, CDR1 is SNHLY, CDR2 FYNNEI. Trimming stripped 6 bases from V and 3 bases from J, with 14 bases between. For the CDR3, the DNA is TGTGCCAGCAGCCAAATAGACGTAGACTATGGCTACACCTTC. It specifies CASSQIDVDYGYTF.

The chain employs TRBV5-4 and TRBJ1-3, with D possibly TRBD1 on 5 matching bases. CDR3 length: 16 amino acids. From germline, CDR1 is SGHNT and CDR2 YYREEE (reference sequence). The V gene lost 4 bases and the J gene lost 0 bases, with 14 bases spanning the gap. Here the CDR3 reads CASSLGTASSGNTIYF. As DNA, the CDR3 is TGTGCCAGCAGCCTAGGGACGGCCAGCTCTGGAAACACCATATATTTT.

CDR3 amino acids: CAWSVDRTDRSNQPQHF. CDR3 DNA: TGTGCCTGGAGTGTAGACCGGACAGATAGGAGCAATCAGCCCCAGCATTTT. This chain connects TRBV30 to TRBJ1-5; D is perhaps TRBD1 (6 bases). This CDR3 has 17 residues. Trimming removed 0 bases from V and 1 base from J, with 16 bases in between. Germline V CDR1 and CDR2: GTSNPN, SVGIG (reference sequence).

The chain carries TRBV10-1 and TRBJ2-7; D call uncertain. The CDR3 is 15 residues long. Per the germline V gene, CDR1 is WNHNN and CDR2 is SYGVQD (reference sequence). Trimming removed 5 bases from V and 1 base from J, with 15 bases in between. This CDR3 is CASSLDRSGSYEQYF. The CDR3 coding sequence is TGCGCCAGCAGTCTGGACCGCTCCGGGTCCTACGAGCAGTACTTC.

The chain is built from TRBV5-8 and TRBJ1-2; TRBD1 matches at 7 bases. The CDR3 length is 15 residues. Germline V gene sequence: CDR1 SGHTS, CDR2 YDEGEE. V shed 3 bases, J shed 7 bases, and the junction held 12 bases outside the gene matches. CDR3 protein: CASSSDRLQVGGYTF. DNA of the CDR3: TGTGCCAGCAGCTCGGACAGGCTCCAGGTCGGTGGCTACACCTTC.

The V call is TRBV10-3, the J call TRBJ1-2; 9 bases fit TRBD1. The length of the CDR3 is 15 residues. Germline assignment: CDR1 ENHRY and CDR2 SYGVKD. J was trimmed by 5 bases and V by 11 bases; bases with no gene match: 15. The CDR3 loop reads CALHPGGTGLYGYTF. The DNA of the CDR3 is TGTGCCCTTCACCCCGGCGGGACAGGGTTGTATGGCTACACCTTC.

The rearrangement links TRBV25-1 to TRBJ2-7, with D perhaps matching TRBD2 (6 bases). The CDR3 covers 14 residues. Trimming removed 7 bases from V and 2 bases from J, with 15 bases in between. Looked up from germline, CDR1 is MGHDK and CDR2 is SYGVNS. The CDR3 protein is CASTGESGPYEQYF. The CDR3 DNA follows: TGTGCCAGCACGGGAGAGAGTGGGCCCTACGAGCAGTACTTC.

The chain combines TRBV7-6 with TRBJ2-7, with TRBD1 identical over 9 bases. CDR1 and CDR2 (germline): SGHVS, FNYEAQ. Trimming cost V 1 base and J 6 bases; bases outside gene matches: 7. The CDR3 has 15 amino acids. CDR3 sequence reads: CASSLGAQGAFEQYF. CDR3 in DNA: TGTGCCAGCAGCTTAGGCGCACAGGGGGCATTCGAGCAGTACTTC.

The V gene is TRBV3-1 (or the pseudogene TRBV3-2), the J gene TRBJ2-2, with a tentative D call TRBD1 (5 bases). From germline, CDR1 is LGHDT and CDR2 YNNKEL (reference sequence). Trimming removed 1 base from V and 4 bases from J, with 10 bases in between. The CDR3 covers 15 residues. CDR3 protein: CASSQGVRGTGELFF. DNA of the CDR3: TGTGCCAGCAGCCAAGGGGTTAGGGGCACCGGGGAGCTGTTTTTT.

The V call is TRBV30, the J call TRBJ1-2; D gene ambiguous. CDR3 length: 14 amino acids. From germline, CDR1 is GTSNPN and CDR2 SVGIG (reference sequence). Trimming took off 3 bases at V and 4 bases at J, with 15 bases between the two ends. The chain's CDR3 is CAWSARHSAYGYTF. DNA of the CDR3: TGTGCCTGGAGCGCCCGGCACAGTGCCTATGGCTACACCTTC.

The chain employs TRBV30 and TRBJ1-2, with a tentative D call TRBD1 (5 bases). CDR1 is GTSNPN and CDR2 is SVGIG in the germline V gene (reference sequence). The CDR3 is made up of 12 amino acids. Deletions cut 4 bases from V and 6 bases from J, with 12 bases between. The chain's CDR3 is CAWMEGAHGYTF. Here the CDR3 DNA reads TGTGCCTGGATGGAAGGGGCGCATGGCTACACCTTC.

This clone was detected only once. The chain links TRBV7-6 to TRBJ2-3; maybe TRBD1 (6 bases). CDR3 length equals 15 residues. The V end was cut by 0 bases, the J end by 2 bases, with 9 bases between. Per germline, CDR1 SGHVS and CDR2 FNYEAQ. The CDR3 loop is CASSLARGPTDTQYF. CDR3 sequence (DNA): TGTGCCAGCAGCTTAGCCAGGGGACCCACAGATACGCAGTATTTT.

The chain couples TRBV6-5 to TRBJ1-5, with 7 bases matching TRBD1. This CDR3 is 13 amino acids long. Looked up from germline, CDR1 is MNHEY and CDR2 is SVGAGI. Trimming took 6 bases from V and 6 from J; bases not matched to a gene: 5. DNA of the CDR3: TGTGCCAGCAGCCCCGACAGGGTTCAGCCCCAGCATTTT. As protein: CASSPDRVQPQHF.

CDR3: CASSLRGRNEKLFF. DNA of the CDR3: TGTGCCAGCAGCTTAAGGGGCCGTAATGAAAAACTGTTTTTT. This chain connects TRBV27 to TRBJ1-4; maybe TRBD1 (5 bases). Trimming left V 6 bases short and J 4 bases short, with 12 bases between. The CDR3 has 14 amino acids. Germline V gene data show CDR1 as MNHEY and CDR2 as SMNVEV (reference sequence).

This sequence joins TRBV27 and TRBJ2-1; 8 bases are shared with TRBD2. V lost 3 bases, J lost 9 bases, and 13 bases stayed unmatched. Germline-derived CDR1 and CDR2 are MNHEY and SMNVEV (reference sequence). This CDR3 contains 16 residues. CDR3 sequence reads: CASSFLAPSGRGEQFF. The CDR3 nucleotides read TGTGCCAGCAGTTTTCTAGCACCAAGCGGGAGAGGTGAGCAGTTCTTC.

This clone came up once. The chain recombines TRBV2 with TRBJ1-1; 9 bases are shared with TRBD1. CDR3 length: 12 amino acids. With V trimmed by 11 bases and J by 7 bases, 8 bases remained unmatched. Germline CDR1 and CDR2: SNHLY and FYNNEI. The CDR3 DNA reads TGTGCCCAGAGGGACAGGGAGTATGAAGCTTTCTTT. It yields the protein CAQRDREYEAFF. The complete variable domain, with remaining parts taken from reference TRBV2 and TRBJ1-1, reads EPEVTQTPSHQVTQMGQEVILRCVPISNHLYFYWYRQILGQKVEFLVSFYNNEISEKSEIFDDQFSVERPDGSNFTLKIRSTKLEDSAMYFCAQRDREYEAFFGQGTRLTVV.

The genes are TRBV19 and TRBJ2-5; D not resolved. The CDR3 sequence is 14 residues long. Per germline, CDR1 LNHDA and CDR2 SQIVND (reference sequence). V was shortened by 5 bases and J by 2 bases, with 12 bases between the two germline ends. The CDR3 region has the DNA TGTGCCAGTAGTTCGTTTAACCGACAAGAGACCCAGTACTTC. It translates to CASSSFNRQETQYF.

The rearrangement links TRBV19 to TRBJ2-1, with 9 bases matching TRBD1. The trim removed 3 bases at V and 8 bases at J, leaving 8 bases unmatched. The CDR3 has 15 amino acids. Germline V gene lookup returns CDR1 LNHDA and CDR2 SQIVND (reference sequence). The CDR3 region is CASSIGGTGIDEQFF. Here the CDR3 DNA reads TGTGCCAGTAGTATTGGGGGGACAGGGATCGATGAGCAGTTCTTC.

This rearrangement joins TRBV30 to TRBJ2-3; D is uncertain. The CDR3 runs to 12 residues. The V end lost 1 base, the J end lost 6 bases, and 8 bases lay between the germline ends. CDR1 is GTSNPN, CDR2 SVGIG, per germline (reference sequence). The chain's CDR3 is CAWSAKRDTQYF. DNA of the CDR3: TGTGCCTGGAGTGCCAAGAGGGATACGCAGTATTTT.

J is TRBJ2-5 and V is TRBV5-1, with D perhaps TRBD2 (5 bases). With 2 bases removed from V and 2 bases from J, the gap between germline ends came to 7 bases. Germline V gene sequence: CDR1 SGHRS, CDR2 YFSETQ. The CDR3 runs 13 residues. CDR3 region: CASSFPGQETQYF. CDR3 sequence (DNA): TGCGCCAGCAGCTTCCCGGGACAAGAGACCCAGTACTTC.

This clone was detected only once. The chain couples TRBV19 to TRBJ1-2, with 11 bases identical to TRBD1. This CDR3 region has 13 residues. Germline lookup yields CDR1 LNHDA and CDR2 SQIVND (reference sequence). The V segment lost 9 bases and the J segment 6 bases; nucleotides outside the gene matches: 6. The CDR3 nucleotides are TGTGCCAGCCTCCGGGACAGGGGGGATGGCTACACCTTC. Its translation is CASLRDRGDGYTF.